These 22 T cell receptor beta chains were all obtained from the same sample, sequenced in a study of blood T cell repertoires in COVID-19 (dated by TCRdb to about 2020). Receptor libraries were prepared by the immunoSEQ multiplex PCR assay. TCRdb obtained this table from immuneACCESS and retained in-frame rearrangements with V and J assigned. These tables miss some clones; where compared with another copy, unresolved V genes account for less than half of the shortfall, and the remainder is unexplained. This sample gives around 260,000 clones in total; approximately 85% of them show up just once. The leading ten clones occupy about 4.3% of the sample. Specimen: PBMCs or T cells enriched from blood (not recorded which). These receptors were obtained from a woman in her 30s who had recovered from COVID-19.

The J gene is TRBJ1-1, the V gene TRBV18; 8 nucleotides agree with TRBD1. This CDR3 has 14 amino acids. The germline V gene encodes CDR1 KGHSH and CDR2 LQKENI. The V segment lost 3 bases and the J segment 11 bases; nucleotides outside the gene matches: 11. The chain's CDR3 is CASSPIGQGSGAFF. The CDR3 DNA is TGTGCCAGCTCACCCATAGGACAGGGCTCTGGGGCTTTCTTT.

The chain links TRBV12-3 or TRBV12-4 to TRBJ2-7, with D perhaps matching TRBD1 (5 bases). The CDR3 is made up of 12 amino acids. Trimming took off 6 bases at V and 6 bases at J, with 12 bases between the two ends. CDR3 DNA sequence: TGTGCCAGCAGCGGCGACAGCTTCGAGCAGTACTTC. This sequence encodes CASSGDSFEQYF.

The chain combines TRBV3-1 (or the pseudogene TRBV3-2) with TRBJ1-1; D is uncertain. The CDR3 is made up of 13 amino acids. V dropped 1 base and J dropped 5 bases, with 8 bases sitting between them. CDR1 and CDR2 from the germline V gene are LGHDT and YNNKEL (reference sequence). CDR3 in amino acids: CASSQARGTEAFF. CDR3 coding DNA: TGTGCCAGCAGCCAAGCCCGCGGGACTGAAGCTTTCTTT.

The rearrangement joins TRBV25-1 to TRBJ2-2, with TRBD2 matching 8 bases. Per germline, CDR1 MGHDK and CDR2 SYGVNS. The CDR3 is 18 amino acids. J gave up 3 bases and V 2 bases, and 11 bases lay outside the gene matches. In DNA, the CDR3 is TGTGCCAGCAGTGAAGAGACTAGCGCCCGGCGGGACACCGGGGAGCTGTTTTTT. It specifies CASSEETSARRDTGELFF. The whole variable domain, filled in from reference TRBV25-1 and TRBJ2-2, reads EADIYQTPRYLVIGTGKKITLECSQTMGHDKMYWYQQDPGMELHLIHYSYGVNSTEKGDLSSESTVSRIRTEHFPLTLESARPSHTSQYLCASSEETSARRDTGELFFGEGSRLTVL.

This chain's CDR3 is CASSVGQGNQPQHF. Here the CDR3 DNA reads TGCGCCAGCAGCGTGGGACAGGGGAACCAGCCCCAGCATTTT. V and J are TRBV5-1 and TRBJ1-5, with 10 nucleotides matching TRBD1. The CDR3 contains 14 residues. J lost 7 bases, V lost 4 bases, and 5 bases had no gene match. Germline V CDR1 and CDR2: SGHRS, YFSETQ.

This clone was counted a single time. The V and J genes are TRBV4-2 and TRBJ2-6; 8 nucleotides match TRBD1. In germline, CDR1 is LGHNA, CDR2 YNFKEQ. This CDR3 spans 17 amino acids. The ends lost 1 base at V and 3 bases at J; junction bases unmatched: 5. The CDR3 spells CASSQARGLFGANVLTF. CDR3 bases: TGTGCCAGCAGCCAAGCCAGGGGGCTGTTTGGGGCCAACGTCCTGACTTTC.

The gene calls are TRBV11-3 and TRBJ1-1; D may be TRBD1 (5 bases). The germline V gene encodes CDR1 SGHNT and CDR2 YENEEA. The CDR3 totals 13 residues. Trimming shortened V by 0 bases and J by 8 bases, and 10 bases separated the two germline ends. This chain's CDR3 is CASSLDQRTEAFF. Written as DNA, the CDR3 is TGTGCCAGCAGCTTAGATCAACGGACAGAAGCTTTCTTT.

The chain is built from TRBV3-1 (or the pseudogene TRBV3-2) and TRBJ2-7; TRBD2 aligns across 8 bases. V trimming: 2 bases; J trimming: 4 bases; junction bases outside the gene matches: 16. The length of the CDR3 is 18 residues. CDR1 is LGHDT and CDR2 is YNNKEL in the germline V gene (reference sequence). As DNA, the CDR3 is TGTGCCAGCAGCCAACCCCCCGGGAGGGGACCTTCACCTTACGAGCAGTACTTC. As protein: CASSQPPGRGPSPYEQYF.

The table lists this clone with a count of one. J is TRBJ2-1 and V is TRBV6-5, with 10 bases that match TRBD2. The CDR3 spans 13 residues. Unmatched junction bases numbered 2, after V lost 7 bases and J lost 5 bases. The germline gives CDR1 MNHEY, CDR2 SVGAGI. DNA of the CDR3: TGTGCCAGCATGGGGACTAGCGACAATGAGCAGTTCTTC. This translates into CASMGTSDNEQFF.

V gene TRBV28 combines with J gene TRBJ1-5; perhaps TRBD1 as D (5 bases). Trimming cost V 8 bases and J 11 bases, with 13 bases left between them. There are 11 residues in the CDR3. The germline gives CDR1 MDHEN, CDR2 SYDVKM. The CDR3 spells CASGPQGSQHF. CDR3 DNA: TGTGCCAGCGGCCCTCAGGGTTCCCAGCATTTT.

The chain uses TRBV28 and TRBJ1-1, with D unclear. The germline V gene has CDR1 MDHEN and CDR2 SYDVKM. CDR3 size: 15 residues. The V gene lost 5 bases and the J gene lost 1 base, with 14 bases spanning the gap. The DNA of the CDR3 is TGTGCCAGCAGTCCCGGAGGGCACCCGAACACTGAAGCTTTCTTT. This codes for CASSPGGHPNTEAFF.

The gene calls are TRBV6-5 and TRBJ1-1; D remains ambiguous. With 10 bases removed from V and 2 bases from J, the gap between germline ends came to 17 bases. Per the germline V gene, CDR1 is MNHEY and CDR2 is SVGAGI. The CDR3 spans 14 residues. For the CDR3, the DNA is TGTGCCACCCTAGCTTCGACACCAAACACTGAAGCTTTCTTT. This translates into CATLASTPNTEAFF.

The count of this clone is one. The chain is built from TRBV5-6 and TRBJ2-7; the D gene is possibly TRBD2 (5 bases). The CDR3 sequence is 14 residues long. Per the germline V gene, CDR1 is SGHDT and CDR2 is YYEEEE. The germline V and J ends were trimmed by 1 base and 1 base, with 9 bases remaining between them. The DNA for the CDR3 is TGTGCCAGCAGCTTGTACGGGAATTCCTACGAGCAGTACTTC. Its protein product is CASSLYGNSYEQYF. Looking up the rest from reference TRBV5-6 and TRBJ2-7 gives the full variable domain: DAGVTQSPTHLIKTRGQQVTLRCSPKSGHDTVSWYQQALGQGPQFIFQYYEEEERQRGNFPDRFSGHQFPNYSSELNVNALLLGDSALYLCASSLYGNSYEQYFGPGTRLTVT.

The chain couples TRBV9 to TRBJ1-1; no definite D call. V shed 3 bases and J shed 1 base, with 7 bases lying between them. The CDR3 contains 13 residues. Germline loops: CDR1 SGDLS, CDR2 YYNGEE. In DNA, the CDR3 is TGTGCCAGCAGCGCTGGGCGGAACACTGAAGCTTTCTTT. Translation: CASSAGRNTEAFF.

This rearrangement joins TRBV19 to TRBJ2-4, with D maybe TRBD2 (5 bases). The V end lost 5 bases, the J end lost 0 bases, and 11 bases lay between the germline ends. The CDR3 spans 15 residues. Germline V gene data show CDR1 as LNHDA and CDR2 as SQIVND (reference sequence). The CDR3, as DNA: TGTGCCAGTAGTGACGAGGGAGTAGCCAAAAACATTCAGTACTTC. This translates into CASSDEGVAKNIQYF.

The chain combines TRBV29-1 with TRBJ2-5, with 8 bases lining up with TRBD1. This CDR3 has 14 residues. The ends lost 7 bases at V and 4 bases at J; junction bases unmatched: 11. Germline assignment: CDR1 SQVTM and CDR2 ANQGSEA. The CDR3 nucleotides read TGCAGCGCTGGTTACAGGGGGTTAGGAGAGACCCAGTACTTC. This translates into CSAGYRGLGETQYF.

The chain has TRBV30 and TRBJ1-2, with 9 bases aligning to TRBD1. Per germline, CDR1 GTSNPN and CDR2 SVGIG (reference sequence). The V and J ends lost 0 bases and 6 bases, in that order; junction bases with no gene match: 5. This CDR3 has 14 residues. Written as DNA, the CDR3 is TGTGCCTGGAGTGTCCCAAACAGGGGGCATGGCTACACCTTC. This gives the protein CAWSVPNRGHGYTF.

This chain joins TRBV28 and TRBJ1-5, with D perhaps TRBD1 (5 bases). Between the trimmed V and J ends, which lost 5 bases and 13 bases, there was a span of 15 bases. The CDR3 sequence is 12 residues long. From germline, CDR1 is MDHEN and CDR2 SYDVKM. The CDR3 DNA reads as TGTGCCAGCAGTCTAAGGGGCAGACCTCAGCATTTT. Translated, it gives CASSLRGRPQHF. Looking up the rest from reference TRBV28 and TRBJ1-5 gives the full variable domain: DVKVTQSSRYLVKRTGEKVFLECVQDMDHENMFWYRQDPGLGLRLIYFSYDVKMKEKGDIPEGYSVSREKKERFSLILESASTNQTSMYLCASSLRGRPQHFGDGTRLSIL.

This chain joins TRBV5-6 and TRBJ2-5; no clear D gene. This CDR3 spans 13 amino acids. CDR1 is SGHDT, CDR2 YYEEEE, per germline. Trimming took 2 bases from V and 2 from J, leaving 7 bases between them. The CDR3, as DNA: TGTGCCAGCAGCTTTTTGCGGCAAGAGACCCAGTACTTC. Residues: CASSFLRQETQYF. The complete variable domain, with remaining parts taken from reference TRBV5-6 and TRBJ2-5, reads DAGVTQSPTHLIKTRGQQVTLRCSPKSGHDTVSWYQQALGQGPQFIFQYYEEEERQRGNFPDRFSGHQFPNYSSELNVNALLLGDSALYLCASSFLRQETQYFGPGTRLLVL.

This clone showed up just once. CDR3 nucleotide sequence: TGTGCCAGCAGCCGGACAGGGGTCTACTACGAGCAGTACTTC. Protein product: CASSRTGVYYEQYF. This chain links TRBV2 with TRBJ2-7, with 9 bases lining up with TRBD1. From germline, CDR1 is SNHLY and CDR2 FYNNEI. V shed 6 bases, J shed 3 bases, and the junction held 6 bases outside the gene matches. The CDR3 is 14 amino acids.

V gene TRBV5-1 combines with J gene TRBJ1-1; D unresolved. The CDR3 contains 15 residues. The V end was cut by 2 bases, the J end by 5 bases, with 16 bases between. The V gene's germline CDR1 is SGHRS and CDR2 YFSETQ. CDR3 nucleotide sequence: TGCGCCAGCAGCTTATTTCGGGAAGGCGATACTGAAGCTTTCTTT. Its protein is CASSLFREGDTEAFF.

Only a few counts were recorded for this clone. The genes are TRBV5-1 and TRBJ1-2, with a tentative D call TRBD1 (6 bases). The germline V gene has CDR1 SGHRS and CDR2 YFSETQ. This CDR3 has 16 residues. V dropped 3 bases and J dropped 1 base, with 16 bases sitting between them. The CDR3 DNA is TGCGCCAGCAGCTGGAACCGGGACACAAGTAACTATGGCTACACCTTC. Its protein product is CASSWNRDTSNYGYTF.